This T cell receptor (beta chain) was profiled in a study of sequential checkpoint blockade in melanoma. CDR3 length: 14 amino acids. Per germline, CDR1 MDHEN and CDR2 SYDVKM. V lost 4 bases and J lost 6; bases outside the gene matches: 8. Treatment defined: randomized to nivolumab then ipilimumab (arm A) or the reverse (arm B). Patients had received no earlier DNA-damaging chemotherapy. This table comes from immunoSEQ multiplex PCR, and its TCRdb copy is limited to in-frame clones, with some not included. Among 1,000 or so clones listed, less than 20% were seen once. Sample: tumor tissue (inferred from file names), taken from a patient given nivolumab and ipilimumab in sequence. The chain links TRBV28 to TRBJ2-7; 8 bases fit TRBD1. The sequence was obtained from a human donor with melanoma. The CDR3 nucleotides are TGTGCCAGCAGTTCGGACAGGGAATTCTTCGAGCAGTACTTC. The encoded protein is CASSSDREFFEQYF.